This T cell receptor (beta chain) was found in a study of Tregs in tolerant kidney transplant recipients. Related graft donors supplied nonmyeloablative bone marrow transplants, and mixed chimerism was transient. Unstimulated regulatory T cells (CD4+CD25+CD127-), CD4+CD25- non-regulatory cells, CD4 and CD8 cells were FACS-sorted from thawed PBMCs. The assay was immunoSEQ multiplex PCR, and TCRdb's table has in-frame clones only and misses some. The sample table sets out approximately 11,000 clones. A word on this clone: Its antigen is unidentified. Read sequence stops 3 residues before the CDR3 end, and the germline J gene provides the missing end.

General study findings and limits: This study did not directly address biological reproducibility. In tolerant patients, donor-specific Tregs outgrew total Tregs, suggesting antigen-driven expansion.

Germline V lookup: CDR1 SGHTA, CDR2 FQGTGA. Trimming stripped 4 bases from V and 2 bases from J, with 9 bases between. This CDR3 spans 14 amino acids. The sample in question was CD8+ T cells from blood (PBMCs), obtained 24 months after the transplant. The source is a human patient who received a combined kidney and bone marrow transplant. Some T cells may be supplied by the graft donor. The V and J genes are TRBV7-3 and TRBJ1-5; D is undetermined. Incomplete CDR3 DNA: TGTGCCAGCAGCTCATACCCGGGCAATCAGCCC. Translated: CASSSYPGNQP. The full CDR3 is CASSSYPGNQPQHF.